Below, 16 T cell receptor beta chains from the same sample are listed, as sequenced in a study of shared clonotypes between healthy human individuals. Sequencing was performed with immunoSEQ multiplex PCR; in TCRdb, only in-frame clones are kept and a portion is missing. The profile shows about 670,000 clones, 55% to 75% of them singletons. Sequenced sample: memory CD4+ T cells sorted from blood. Described subset: CD45RA-negative fraction. These receptors originate from a woman aged 25 to 45 in good health.

The V call is TRBV5-1, the J call TRBJ1-6; 10 bases agree with TRBD1. The CDR3 is made up of 13 amino acids. Germline CDR1 SGHRS, CDR2 YFSETQ. The trim removed 5 bases at V and 8 bases at J, leaving 1 base unmatched. CDR3 loop: CASRGTGDSPLHF. In DNA form, the CDR3 reads TGCGCCAGCAGAGGGACAGGGGATTCACCCCTCCACTTT.

CDR3: CAWTSGTASGNTIYF. CDR3 bases: TGTGCCTGGACCTCGGGGACGGCCTCTGGAAACACCATATATTTT. The rearrangement uses TRBV30 and TRBJ1-3; possible D gene TRBD1, 5 bases. Germline CDR1 is GTSNPN and CDR2 is SVGIG (reference sequence). The CDR3 loop spans 15 amino acids. The germline V and J ends were trimmed by 4 bases and 0 bases, with 13 bases remaining between them.

The gene calls are TRBV28 and TRBJ1-2, with a tentative D call TRBD1 (5 bases). The CDR3 spans 15 residues. V was pared by 6 bases and J by 8 bases, with 22 bases between. Germline CDR1 is MDHEN and CDR2 is SYDVKM. The CDR3 protein is CASSSRDGRPGGYTF. The CDR3 region has the DNA TGTGCCAGCAGCTCAAGGGACGGTCGGCCGGGGGGCTACACCTTC.

The genes are TRBV19 and TRBJ2-1, with TRBD2 matching over 13 bases. Germline CDR1 reads LNHDA; CDR2 reads SQIVND (reference sequence). CDR3 length: 14 amino acids. The V gene end was trimmed by 9 bases and the J gene end by 9 bases; junction bases not matched to a gene: 8. In DNA form, the CDR3 reads TGTGCCAGCAGGGGACTAGCGGGACAGGGTGAGCAGTTCTTC. It specifies CASRGLAGQGEQFF.

The chain recombines TRBV27 with TRBJ1-4, with 9 bases lining up with TRBD1. The CDR3 extends over 17 amino acids. Unmatched junction bases numbered 7, after V lost 5 bases and J lost 0 bases. CDR1 MNHEY and CDR2 SMNVEV come from the germline V gene (reference sequence). The CDR3 DNA is TGTGCCAGCAGTAGGACAGGGGCCTTCTCAACTAATGAAAAACTGTTTTTT. Amino acid sequence: CASSRTGAFSTNEKLFF. Variable domain in full (rest from reference TRBV27 and TRBJ1-4): EAQVTQNPRYLITVTGKKLTVTCSQNMNHEYMSWYRQDPGLGLRQIYYSMNVEVTDKGDVPEGYKVSRKEKRNFPLILESPSPNQTSLYFCASSRTGAFSTNEKLFFGSGTQLSVL.

V is TRBV2 and J is TRBJ1-2; TRBD1 aligns across 8 bases. The CDR3 spans 14 residues. V shed 5 bases and J 8 bases; nucleotides not matched to a gene: 10. The germline V gene has CDR1 SNHLY and CDR2 FYNNEI. The CDR3 reads CASSPWTGRRGYTF. CDR3 DNA: TGTGCCAGCAGTCCATGGACAGGGCGTAGGGGCTACACCTTC.

This chain uses TRBV5-1 with TRBJ2-3, with D possibly being TRBD1 or TRBD2 (6 bases each). This CDR3 is built from 15 residues. CDR1 SGHRS and CDR2 YFSETQ come from the germline V gene. V dropped 0 bases and J dropped 4 bases, with 12 bases sitting between them. The CDR3: CASSLGGGISDTQYF. The CDR3 DNA reads as TGCGCCAGCAGCTTGGGAGGGGGGATCTCAGATACGCAGTATTTT.

With regard to this clone: Different DNA sequences within this sample yield the same CDR3. This chain links TRBV5-1 with TRBJ1-3, with D hard to call. This CDR3 has 14 residues. V gave up 0 bases and J gave up 4 bases, with 8 bases separating them. Looked up from germline, CDR1 is SGHRS and CDR2 is YFSETQ. CDR3 amino acids: CASSLGASGNTIYF. For the CDR3, the DNA is TGCGCCAGCAGCTTGGGGGCGTCGGGAAACACCATATATTTT.

The CDR3 DNA reads as TGCGCCAGCAGCTTGAGTCAGGGAGACACTGAAGCTTTCTTT. Translating gives CASSLSQGDTEAFF. The gene calls are TRBV5-1 and TRBJ1-1; D is perhaps TRBD1 (5 bases). The CDR3 spans 14 residues. V lost 1 base and J 3 bases, leaving 10 bases between the germline ends. Germline CDR1 and CDR2: SGHRS and YFSETQ.

The chain combines TRBV28 with TRBJ1-4, with 8 nucleotides matching TRBD1. This CDR3 contains 12 residues. V lost 8 bases, J lost 8 bases, and 4 bases stayed unmatched. From germline, CDR1 is MDHEN and CDR2 SYDVKM. CDR3 sequence: CASSDRAEKLFF. DNA for the CDR3: TGTGCCAGCTCGGACAGGGCGGAAAAACTGTTTTTT.

This clone was counted a few times. The gene calls are TRBV29-1 and TRBJ2-3; 10 nucleotides match TRBD1. V was clipped by 7 bases and J by 1 base; unmatched bases: 8. Germline CDR1 is SQVTM and CDR2 is ANQGSEA. The CDR3 length is 15 residues. CDR3 DNA: TGCAGCGCCTCGCGTGGGACAGGGGGCACAGATACGCAGTATTTT. Its translation is CSASRGTGGTDTQYF.

Here the CDR3 DNA reads TGTGCCAGTACCCTTTTCCGAGGGAGGGGGAACGAGCAGTACTTC. It is translated as CASTLFRGRGNEQYF. The chain has TRBV28 and TRBJ2-7; a weak D match, TRBD2 (7 bases). Germline values: CDR1 MDHEN, CDR2 SYDVKM. The germline V and J ends were trimmed by 9 bases and 5 bases, with 23 bases remaining between them. CDR3 length: 15 residues.

The CDR3: CASSPRLAGGSYNEQFF. CDR3 bases: TGTGCCAGCTCACCAAGACTAGCGGGAGGGTCCTACAATGAGCAGTTCTTC. The chain links TRBV18 to TRBJ2-1, with 14 nucleotides matching TRBD2. V was pared by 2 bases and J by 1 base, with 1 base of the junction left unmatched. From germline, CDR1 is KGHSH and CDR2 LQKENI. The CDR3 runs to 17 residues.

This clone was counted between two and nine times. V is TRBV5-8 and J is TRBJ2-2; 14 bases are shared with TRBD2. V shed 0 bases and J 4 bases; nucleotides not matched to a gene: 2. CDR1 and CDR2 from the germline V gene are SGHTS and YDEGEE. This CDR3 is built from 17 residues. DNA for the CDR3: TGTGCCAGCAGCTTGGCCGGGACTAGCGGGAGCACCGGGGAGCTGTTTTTT. Protein sequence: CASSLAGTSGSTGELFF. The variable domain in full, with the rest retrieved from reference TRBV5-8 and TRBJ2-2, is EAGVTQSPTHLIKTRGQQATLRCSPISGHTSVYWYQQALGLGLQFLLWYDEGEERNRGNFPPRFSGRQFPNYSSELNVNALELEDSALYLCASSLAGTSGSTGELFFGEGSRLTVL.

The CDR3 sequence: CASTNPGTGELFF. The CDR3 bases are TGTGCCAGCACCAACCCCGGCACCGGGGAGCTGTTTTTT. This chain uses TRBV6-5 with TRBJ2-2, with D uncertain. This CDR3 contains 13 residues. V lost 7 bases to trimming and J lost 4 bases, with 10 bases between them. Germline V gene data show CDR1 as MNHEY and CDR2 as SVGAGI.

The gene calls are TRBV7-3 and TRBJ2-6, with 8 bases aligning to TRBD1. With V trimmed by 5 bases and J by 2 bases, 5 bases remained unmatched. Germline CDR1 reads SGHTA; CDR2 reads FQGTGA. The length of the CDR3 is 16 residues. CDR3 residues: CASSRGTGTGANVLTF. CDR3 sequence (DNA): TGTGCCAGCAGCCGCGGGACAGGAACTGGGGCCAACGTCCTGACTTTC.